Presented here are 10 T cell receptor beta chains from one specimen sequenced in a study of T-cell reconstitution after alpha-beta-depleted transplantation in children. This sample's TCRbeta library carried unique molecular identifier barcodes. TCRdb used MiXCR to reprocess the PCR reads, holding one entry per CDR3 protein. The sample consists of 200,000 to 250,000 distinct CDR3 sequences, about 12% of them appearing once. The specimen comprised PBMCs from the stem cell graft donor, sampled from the stem cell graft. The receptors derive from a human donor who donated a stem cell graft to a child with acute lymphoblastic leukemia.

The table lists this clonotype with many counts. The chain couples TRBV20-1 to TRBJ2-7; tentatively, D is TRBD2 (5 bases). V lost 0 bases and J 6 bases, leaving 12 bases between the germline ends. In germline, CDR1 is DFQATT, CDR2 SNEGSKA (reference sequence). This CDR3 has 13 amino acids. The CDR3 nucleotides are TGCAGTGCTAGAGAGACACTAGGACCCGAGCAGTACTTC. Protein: CSARETLGPEQYF.

This clonotype was seen many times. The J gene is TRBJ2-7, the V gene TRBV7-3, with TRBD2 matching over 8 bases. The CDR3 has 18 amino acids. V lost 6 bases to trimming and J lost 0 bases; unmatched junction nucleotides: 16. Germline CDR1 and CDR2: SGHTA and FQGTGA. CDR3: CASSPPGLEGESSYEQYF. The CDR3 DNA follows: TGTGCCAGCAGTCCACCGGGACTAGAGGGGGAAAGCTCCTACGAGCAGTACTTC.

There are a few counts of this clonotype. V is TRBV20-1 and J is TRBJ2-7; 8 bases line up with TRBD1. The CDR3 consists of 15 residues. After removal of 3 bases from V and 1 base from J, the junction contained 8 bases not matched to a gene. Per germline, CDR1 DFQATT and CDR2 SNEGSKA (reference sequence). In nucleotides, the CDR3 is TGCAGTGCTAGCGGCGGGACAGGCAGGTCCTACGAGCAGTACTTC. Translated: CSASGGTGRSYEQYF.

This clonotype was detected many times. This chain uses TRBV20-1 with TRBJ1-1; D possibly corresponds to TRBD1 (5 bases). The length of the CDR3 is 13 residues. Per the germline V gene, CDR1 is DFQATT and CDR2 is SNEGSKA (reference sequence). V gave up 5 bases and J gave up 5 bases, with 15 bases separating them. CDR3 residues: CSAWDRGRTEAFF. Here the CDR3 DNA reads TGCAGTGCTTGGGATAGGGGCCGGACTGAAGCTTTCTTT.

This clonotype has a count of ten or more. The gene calls are TRBV7-2 and TRBJ2-5; 10 nucleotides match TRBD2. The germline V gene has CDR1 SGHTA and CDR2 FQGNSA. J lost 5 bases, V lost 5 bases, and 14 bases had no gene match. CDR3 size: 17 residues. CDR3 amino acids: CASSVFSWASGGETQYF. The CDR3 coding sequence is TGTGCCAGCAGCGTTTTTTCGTGGGCTAGCGGGGGCGAGACCCAGTACTTC.

This clonotype was observed many times. This rearrangement joins TRBV27 to TRBJ1-6; D is perhaps TRBD1 (6 bases). Germline assignment: CDR1 MNHEY and CDR2 SMNVEV (reference sequence). V shed 3 bases and J shed 13 bases, with 10 bases lying between them. This CDR3 region has 12 residues. The CDR3 nucleotides are TGTGCCAGCAGTTTTAGGGGGGGTCCCCTCCACTTT. As protein: CASSFRGGPLHF.

This clonotype was recorded many times. The chain combines TRBV18 with TRBJ2-7; 9 bases are a match to TRBD1. The CDR3 totals 17 residues. Germline V gene sequence: CDR1 KGHSH, CDR2 LQKENI. Germline trimming cut 1 base from V and 3 bases from J; bases unmatched to any gene: 10. In DNA, the CDR3 is TGTGCCAGCTCACCACAAGGAAGACAGGGGGGGCTCTACGAGCAGTACTTC. Translating gives CASSPQGRQGGLYEQYF.

This clonotype was found many times. The chain uses TRBV28 and TRBJ2-7; no reliable D call. CDR3 length: 15 amino acids. Germline V CDR1 and CDR2: MDHEN, SYDVKM. Trimming removed 1 base at V and 0 bases at J, with 10 bases between. For the CDR3, the DNA is TGTGCCAGCAGTTTATATGCGGCAAACTCCTACGAGCAGTACTTC. Translation gives CASSLYAANSYEQYF.

This clonotype has at least ten counts. Here the CDR3 reads CASSLVSTGREKLFF. DNA of the CDR3: TGTGCCAGCAGTTTAGTATCGACGGGAAGGGAAAAACTGTTTTTT. The chain links TRBV12-3 or TRBV12-4 to TRBJ1-4; D uncertain. CDR3 length equals 15 residues. Trimming took off 1 base at V and 8 bases at J, with 14 bases between the two ends.

This clonotype was recorded many times. This chain connects TRBV7-9 to TRBJ2-3, with 8 nucleotides matching TRBD1. This CDR3 has 16 residues. Germline V lookup: CDR1 SEHNR, CDR2 FQNEAQ (reference sequence). Germline trimming cut 3 bases from V and 4 bases from J; bases unmatched to any gene: 9. The CDR3 region is CASSFDRGGIADTQYF. DNA of the CDR3: TGTGCCAGCAGCTTTGACAGGGGCGGCATAGCAGATACGCAGTATTTT.